The 28 T cell receptor beta chains below were found in one sample sequenced in a study of blood T cell repertoires in COVID-19. Here immunoSEQ multiplex PCR was the method, and the copy in TCRdb shows in-frame clones only, minus some. The data hold approximately 160,000 clones, with about 90% observed a single time. The sequencing input was PBMCs or T cells enriched from blood (not recorded which). Receptor source: a woman aged 50 to 65 who had recovered from COVID-19.

V and J are TRBV5-1 and TRBJ2-5, with D possibly being TRBD1 (5 bases). V was cut by 4 bases and J by 3 bases, with 10 bases left in between. CDR1 is SGHRS, CDR2 YFSETQ, per germline. The CDR3 has 13 residues. CDR3 in amino acids: CASSVTDKETQYF. As DNA, the CDR3 is TGCGCCAGCAGCGTGACAGACAAAGAGACCCAGTACTTC.

The CDR3 nucleotides read TGTGCCTGGGGACAGGGCAGCGAGCAGTTCTTC. Encoded protein: CAWGQGSEQFF. V usage is TRBV30 and J usage is TRBJ2-1, with 8 nucleotides matching TRBD1. The length of the CDR3 is 11 residues. Per the germline V gene, CDR1 is GTSNPN and CDR2 is SVGIG (reference sequence). With 5 bases clipped from V and 10 bases from J, the junction kept 4 bases outside the gene matches.

The genes are TRBV12-3 or TRBV12-4 and TRBJ1-4; the D is unclear. The CDR3 consists of 12 residues. V dropped 6 bases and J dropped 12 bases, with 14 bases sitting between them. CDR3 nucleotide sequence: TGTGCCAGCAGCCCCTATGAGGGAGAACTGTTTTTT. It is translated as CASSPYEGELFF.

DNA for the CDR3: TGTGCCAGGCAAAGCAACACTGAAGCTTTCTTT. It is translated as CARQSNTEAFF. This sequence joins TRBV2 and TRBJ1-1, with D uncertain. There are 11 residues in the CDR3. V gave up 9 bases and J gave up 2 bases, with 7 bases separating them. CDR1 and CDR2 (germline): SNHLY, FYNNEI. Full variable domain (rest looked up from reference TRBV2 and TRBJ1-1): EPEVTQTPSHQVTQMGQEVILRCVPISNHLYFYWYRQILGQKVEFLVSFYNNEISEKSEIFDDQFSVERPDGSNFTLKIRSTKLEDSAMYFCARQSNTEAFFGQGTRLTVV.

This clone occurred a few times. J is TRBJ2-3 and V is TRBV19; the match to TRBD2 covers 11 bases. From germline, CDR1 is LNHDA and CDR2 SQIVND (reference sequence). Trimming removed 7 bases from V and 4 bases from J; junction bases left unmatched: 19. This CDR3 spans 19 amino acids. CDR3 nucleotides: TGTGCCAGTAAACTAACTAGCGGGAGTTCTTCAAAGGGCCCAGATACGCAGTATTTT. Encoded protein: CASKLTSGSSSKGPDTQYF.

This sequence joins TRBV19 and TRBJ2-7; perhaps TRBD2 as D (5 bases). Per germline, CDR1 LNHDA and CDR2 SQIVND (reference sequence). The V and J ends lost 1 base and 1 base respectively, with 11 bases between them. The CDR3 runs to 15 residues. The CDR3 DNA reads as TGTGCCAGTAGTATAGCGGGATTGGGATCCTACGAGCAGTACTTC. It specifies CASSIAGLGSYEQYF.

The CDR3 spells CASSERQGLGEAFF. The CDR3 DNA reads TGTGCCAGCAGTGAAAGACAGGGGCTGGGTGAAGCTTTCTTT. The V and J genes are TRBV6-1 and TRBJ1-1; 8 positions agree with TRBD1. Trimming at V came to 2 bases and at J to 7 bases, leaving 6 bases not matched to a gene. The CDR3 spans 14 residues. In germline, CDR1 is MNHNS, CDR2 SASEGT.

This chain links TRBV2 with TRBJ1-4; D is unresolved. Germline V gene lookup returns CDR1 SNHLY and CDR2 FYNNEI. V dropped 6 bases and J dropped 4 bases, with 15 bases sitting between them. The CDR3 runs 15 residues. The CDR3 protein is CASRWTLSDNEKLFF. CDR3 in DNA: TGTGCCAGCAGGTGGACTCTGTCGGATAATGAAAAACTGTTTTTT.

The V gene is TRBV19, the J gene TRBJ2-1; D call uncertain. The CDR3 has 15 residues. Deletions cut 5 bases from V and 2 bases from J, with 13 bases between. Per the germline V gene, CDR1 is LNHDA and CDR2 is SQIVND (reference sequence). DNA for the CDR3: TGTGCCAGTAGTGGGTTAGAGGTGGCCTACAATGAGCAGTTCTTC. This sequence encodes CASSGLEVAYNEQFF.

This clone was counted a single time. At one end the junction does not follow the germline gene, possibly because of a read error. The chain combines TRBV2 with TRBJ2-1; weak D call: TRBD1 (5 bases). Germline loops: CDR1 SNHLY, CDR2 FYNNEI. The CDR3 extends over 12 amino acids. The CDR3 DNA follows: TGTGCCAGCAGTGAAAGTGGCCAGGGCTGGCTCTTC. Its translation is CASSESGQGWLF.

Remarks on this clone: A read error may produce the germline difference seen at one junction end. The chain is built from TRBV7-7 and TRBJ2-5; 7 bases line up with TRBD2. Germline V lookup: CDR1 SSHAT, CDR2 FNYEAQ (reference sequence). The CDR3 has 15 residues. CDR3 residues: CASSLAPTSRETQYF. The CDR3 DNA reads TGTGCTAGCAGCTTAGCCCCGACTAGCAGGGAGACCCAGTACTTC.

This clone is a singleton in its sample. V and J are TRBV10-2 and TRBJ1-2; 11 bases align to TRBD1. The germline V gene encodes CDR1 WSHSY and CDR2 SAAADI. V lost 6 bases to trimming and J lost 4 bases; unmatched junction nucleotides: 7. The CDR3 is 15 amino acids. The CDR3 loop is CASRLTGTGGYGYTF. For the CDR3, the DNA is TGCGCCAGCAGACTAACCGGGACAGGGGGCTATGGCTACACCTTC.

The J gene is TRBJ2-7, the V gene TRBV3-1 (or the pseudogene TRBV3-2), with 9 bases identical to TRBD1. Germline V gene lookup returns CDR1 LGHDT and CDR2 YNNKEL (reference sequence). The CDR3 spans 16 residues. The V and J ends lost 5 bases and 7 bases, in that order; junction bases with no gene match: 15. CDR3 protein: CASSAAGQGKLGEQYF. CDR3 in DNA: TGTGCCAGCAGCGCCGCGGGACAGGGTAAACTGGGGGAGCAGTACTTC.

The chain's CDR3 is CASSLDGTGDVPLHF. CDR3 sequence (DNA): TGTGCCAGCAGCTTGGACGGGACAGGGGATGTACCCCTCCACTTT. V and J are TRBV5-6 and TRBJ1-6, with 10 bases that match TRBD1. The V gene's germline CDR1 is SGHDT and CDR2 YYEEEE. Trimming cost V 0 bases and J 12 bases; bases outside gene matches: 6. This CDR3 comprises 15 residues.

V is TRBV18 and J is TRBJ2-3, with 8 positions matching TRBD2. Germline CDR1 KGHSH, CDR2 LQKENI. This CDR3 is 15 amino acids long. V was clipped by 0 bases and J by 6 bases; unmatched bases: 5. Here the CDR3 reads CASSPPVLAADTQYF. The CDR3 DNA reads as TGTGCCAGCTCACCACCGGTACTAGCGGCCGATACGCAGTATTTT.

This clone came up once. This chain joins TRBV5-5 and TRBJ1-4, with 8 bases aligning to TRBD1. Germline V gene sequence: CDR1 SGHKS, CDR2 YYEKEE (reference sequence). The CDR3 is made up of 13 amino acids. With 4 bases clipped from V and 7 bases from J, the junction kept 3 bases outside the gene matches. As DNA, the CDR3 is TGTGCCAGCAGCCTGCAGGGGGCTGAAAAACTGTTTTTT. Protein: CASSLQGAEKLFF.

The chain carries TRBV20-1 and TRBJ2-1; TRBD2 agrees at 8 bases. Germline assignment: CDR1 DFQATT and CDR2 SNEGSKA (reference sequence). The CDR3 contains 11 residues. After removal of 6 bases from V and 15 bases from J, the junction contained 10 bases not matched to a gene. The CDR3 bases are TGCAGTGCAAAAGAGCGGGAGAGTTTGTTCTTC. Its protein product is CSAKERESLFF.

This chain links TRBV28 with TRBJ2-7; 11 nucleotides align to TRBD2. This CDR3 region has 15 residues. Germline V CDR1 and CDR2: MDHEN, SYDVKM. V was clipped by 6 bases and J by 5 bases; unmatched bases: 9. CDR3 in DNA: TGTGCCAGCAGCACTAGCGGGAGATCCGACCACGAGCAGTACTTC. Encoded protein: CASSTSGRSDHEQYF.

J is TRBJ1-2 and V is TRBV6-5; D is uncertain. The V gene's germline CDR1 is MNHEY and CDR2 SVGAGI. The CDR3 covers 13 residues. Between the trimmed V and J ends, which lost 0 bases and 4 bases, there was a span of 6 bases. CDR3 residues: CASSYSRVYGYTF. As DNA, the CDR3 is TGTGCCAGCAGTTACTCGAGGGTCTATGGCTACACCTTC.

The chain links TRBV4-2 to TRBJ1-1; no clear D gene. Trimming cost V 3 bases and J 3 bases, with 11 bases left between them. The CDR3 runs to 14 residues. CDR1 and CDR2 (germline): LGHNA, YNFKEQ. The DNA for the CDR3 is TGTGCCAGCAGCCAGCGCGGAGAGGACACTGAAGCTTTCTTT. Protein product: CASSQRGEDTEAFF.

The chain combines TRBV13 with TRBJ2-3; D is unclear. In germline, CDR1 is PRHDT, CDR2 FYEKMQ (reference sequence). Trimming removed 6 bases from V and 6 bases from J, with 10 bases in between. This CDR3 comprises 12 residues. The CDR3 protein is CASRKDGDTQYF. The CDR3 DNA reads TGTGCCAGCAGAAAAGACGGGGATACGCAGTATTTT.

The rearrangement joins TRBV7-2 to TRBJ2-7; TRBD2 aligns across 10 bases. The length of the CDR3 is 15 residues. Germline V gene sequence: CDR1 SGHTA, CDR2 FQGNSA. J gave up 6 bases and V 4 bases, and 9 bases lay outside the gene matches. The CDR3 reads CASSSRLAGLSEQYF. The CDR3 nucleotides are TGTGCCAGCAGCTCCCGACTAGCGGGTTTGTCCGAGCAGTACTTC.

This sequence joins TRBV11-2 and TRBJ2-7; 8 nucleotides match TRBD1. Germline loops: CDR1 SGHAT, CDR2 FQNNGV. The CDR3 has 14 amino acids. The trim removed 1 base at V and 7 bases at J, leaving 6 bases unmatched. The CDR3 is CASSLVQGAEEQYF. The CDR3 DNA follows: TGTGCCAGCAGCTTAGTTCAGGGGGCGGAGGAGCAGTACTTC.

Here the CDR3 DNA reads TGTGCCACCAGTGATGGAGCAGGGGGCGGGCAAGAGACCCAGTACTTC. It yields the protein CATSDGAGGGQETQYF. The V gene is TRBV24-1, the J gene TRBJ2-5, with 8 positions matching TRBD1. With 3 bases clipped from V and 2 bases from J, the junction kept 7 bases outside the gene matches. CDR1 is KGHDR and CDR2 is SFDVKD in the germline V gene. This CDR3 has 16 amino acids.

This sequence joins TRBV27 and TRBJ2-1; 13 bases align to TRBD2. Unmatched junction bases numbered 1, after V lost 8 bases and J lost 6 bases. CDR1 is MNHEY, CDR2 SMNVEV, per germline (reference sequence). The CDR3 contains 13 residues. The CDR3 protein is CASGTSGTNEQFF. The CDR3 DNA reads TGTGCCAGCGGGACTAGCGGGACCAATGAGCAGTTCTTC.

The V call is TRBV6-2 or TRBV6-3, the J call TRBJ1-6, with TRBD1 matching 7 bases. CDR1 is MNHEY, CDR2 SVGEGT, per germline. V shed 2 bases, J shed 7 bases, and the junction held 8 bases outside the gene matches. This CDR3 is built from 16 residues. CDR3 protein: CASSYLGTEANSPLHF. CDR3 bases: TGTGCCAGCAGTTACCTGGGGACAGAAGCAAATTCACCCCTCCACTTT.

The J gene is TRBJ1-4, the V gene TRBV18, with 11 bases lining up with TRBD1. The germline CDR1 and CDR2 sequences are KGHSH and LQKENI. This CDR3 comprises 18 residues. J was trimmed by 7 bases and V by 1 base; bases with no gene match: 11. CDR3: CASSPRLQSGTGGEKLFF. The CDR3, as DNA: TGTGCCAGCTCACCACGGCTCCAATCCGGGACAGGGGGTGAAAAACTGTTTTTT.

This clone was picked up a small number of times. CDR3 protein: CASSMGHYEQYF. The CDR3 DNA is TGTGCCAGTAGTATGGGGCACTACGAGCAGTACTTC. This chain links TRBV19 with TRBJ2-7; a weak D match, TRBD1 (5 bases). The CDR3 spans 12 residues. The V end was cut by 3 bases, the J end by 3 bases, with 6 bases between. From germline, CDR1 is LNHDA and CDR2 SQIVND (reference sequence).